This T cell receptor beta chain came from a study of blood T cell repertoires in COVID-19. The overall study: PBMCs, B-cell-depleted T cells, or T cells provided the cDNA or gDNA that made up the material.

Details on this clone: This specimen includes other DNA sequences encoding the same CDR3.

The table came from immunoSEQ multiplex PCR; TCRdb's copy has only in-frame clones and leaves some out. The data show roughly 230,000 clones, more than 65% seen once. Germline V gene data show CDR1 as SGHRS and CDR2 as YFSETQ. Trimming removed 0 bases from V and 4 bases from J, with 11 bases in between. This CDR3 has 15 residues. The sequenced sample was peripheral blood. V is TRBV5-1 and J is TRBJ2-1; maybe TRBD1 (5 bases). The TCR was taken from a woman of 80 years or more with acute or convalescent COVID-19. The CDR3 DNA follows: TGCGCCAGCAGCTTGGGTCAGGGATCTTACAATGAGCAGTTCTTC. This codes for CASSLGQGSYNEQFF.